This TCR beta chain was captured by sequencing in a study of blood T cell repertoires in COVID-19. Study as a whole: From the United States, Italy and Spain came samples of acute and convalescent COVID-19. In each case, the material was cDNA or gDNA derived from T cells, B-cell-depleted T cells, or PBMCs.

Trimming took 1 base from V and 8 from J, leaving 14 bases between them. The CDR3 covers 14 residues. Germline V CDR1 and CDR2: MNHEY, SMNVEV (reference sequence). Per the authors' pipeline: Amplification of reference gene primers provided the estimated nucleated cell counts. Here immunoSEQ multiplex PCR was the method, and the copy in TCRdb shows in-frame clones only, minus some. The DNA was the basis for D and trimming; V, J and clone size are from that table. The data show about 50,000 clones, roughly nine tenths seen once. The chain joins TRBV27 to TRBJ1-2; D is perhaps TRBD1 (6 bases). The sample was peripheral blood. This TCR came from a man aged 80 or over with active or convalescent COVID-19. The CDR3 region is CASSLFSQGSGYTF. The CDR3 DNA sequence: TGTGCCAGCAGTTTATTCAGTCAGGGGAGCGGCTACACCTTC.